This T cell receptor beta chain was retrieved from a study of T cells after yellow fever vaccination. Study observations and caveats: The secondary response was weaker, and its peak arrived faster, on day 5 versus 15. Any FACS-sorted repertoire could hold abundant clonotypes that contaminate it from the bulk population.

This CDR3 has 15 amino acids. V shed 1 base and J 7 bases; nucleotides not matched to a gene: 4. In germline, CDR1 is SGHTA, CDR2 FQGNSA. TCRdb processed the 5' RACE reads anew with MiXCR; each CDR3 protein has one entry. The table shows 350,000 to 450,000 distinct CDR3 sequences, with around 19% occurring only once. Details on this clonotype: What it recognizes is unknown.

The sample was PBMCs, taken before the yellow fever booster vaccination. The rearrangement joins TRBV7-2 to TRBJ1-6, with 7 positions matching TRBD1. The sequence was collected from a man aged 18 to 29 who received the YFV17D yellow fever vaccine. This chain's CDR3 is CASSLVSGGNSPLHF. Here the CDR3 DNA reads TGTGCCAGCAGCTTAGTTTCAGGGGGGAATTCACCCCTCCACTTT.